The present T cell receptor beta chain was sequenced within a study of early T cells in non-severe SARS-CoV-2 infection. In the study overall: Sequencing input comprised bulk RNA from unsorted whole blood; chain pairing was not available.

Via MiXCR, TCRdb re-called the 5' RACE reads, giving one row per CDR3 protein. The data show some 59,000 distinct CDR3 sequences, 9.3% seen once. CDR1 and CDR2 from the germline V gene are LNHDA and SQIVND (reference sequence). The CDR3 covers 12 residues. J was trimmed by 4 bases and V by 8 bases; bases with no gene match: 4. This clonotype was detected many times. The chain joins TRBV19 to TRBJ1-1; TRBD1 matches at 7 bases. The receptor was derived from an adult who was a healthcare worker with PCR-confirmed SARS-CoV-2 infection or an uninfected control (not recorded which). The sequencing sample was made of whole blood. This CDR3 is CASGNRGTEAFF. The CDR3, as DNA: TGTGCCAGTGGAAACAGGGGCACTGAAGCTTTCTTT.